This TCR beta chain originates from a study of identical twins. The CDR3 totals 18 residues. J gave up 1 base and V 5 bases, and 7 bases lay outside the gene matches. This clonotype was counted a few times. Its target is not known. Unique molecular identifiers were present on cDNA, and template switching added a universal primer site. One entry per CDR3 protein results from TCRdb running MiXCR on the 5' RACE reads. This table holds around 650,000 distinct CDR3 sequences, less than 9% found once. Study outcomes and limitations: Beta out-of-frame sequences displayed a weaker excess of sharing between twins.

The sample was also linked to a second study, of yellow fever vaccine responses in identical twins.

This sequence originates from a woman younger than 35 in good health. Sequenced sample: PBMCs. The chain employs TRBV12-3 or TRBV12-4 and TRBJ2-6; 11 bases are a match to TRBD2. The CDR3 here is CASSELVAGGSGANVLTF. The CDR3 coding sequence is TGTGCCAGCAGTGAACTAGTAGCGGGAGGGTCTGGGGCCAACGTCCTGACTTTC.